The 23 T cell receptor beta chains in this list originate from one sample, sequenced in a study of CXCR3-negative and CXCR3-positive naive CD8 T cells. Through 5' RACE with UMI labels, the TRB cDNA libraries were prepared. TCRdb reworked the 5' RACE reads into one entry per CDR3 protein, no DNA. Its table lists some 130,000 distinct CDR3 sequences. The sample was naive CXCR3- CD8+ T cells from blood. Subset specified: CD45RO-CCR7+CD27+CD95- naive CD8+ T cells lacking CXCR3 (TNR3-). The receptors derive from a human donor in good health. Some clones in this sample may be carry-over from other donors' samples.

The CDR3 loop reads CASSSLAGDGYTF. The chain is built from TRBV7-9 and TRBJ1-2; TCRdb indicates TRBD1, and absent DNA this call remains unverified. The germline V gene encodes CDR1 SEHNR and CDR2 FQNEAQ (reference sequence). The CDR3 spans 13 residues.

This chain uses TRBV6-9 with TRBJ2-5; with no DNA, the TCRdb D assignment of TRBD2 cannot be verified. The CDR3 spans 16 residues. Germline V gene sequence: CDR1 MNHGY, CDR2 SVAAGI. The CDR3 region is CASTEREASGKETQYF.

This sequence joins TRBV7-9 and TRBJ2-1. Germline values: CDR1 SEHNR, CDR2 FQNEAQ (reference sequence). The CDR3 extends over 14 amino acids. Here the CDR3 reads CASSLVGSYNEQFF.

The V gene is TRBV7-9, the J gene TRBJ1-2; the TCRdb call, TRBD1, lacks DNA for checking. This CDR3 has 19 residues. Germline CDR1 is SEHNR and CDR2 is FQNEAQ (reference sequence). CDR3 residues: CASSSFGARGDTVNYGYTF.

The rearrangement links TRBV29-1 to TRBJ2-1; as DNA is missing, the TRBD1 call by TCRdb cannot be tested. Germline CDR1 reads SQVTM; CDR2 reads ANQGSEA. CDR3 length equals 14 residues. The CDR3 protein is CSVEGTGGDNEQFF.

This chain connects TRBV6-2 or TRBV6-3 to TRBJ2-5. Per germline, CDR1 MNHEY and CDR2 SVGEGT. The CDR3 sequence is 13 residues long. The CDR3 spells CASRLPATETQYF.

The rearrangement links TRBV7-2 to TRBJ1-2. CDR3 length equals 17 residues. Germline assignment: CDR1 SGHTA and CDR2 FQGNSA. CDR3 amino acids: CASSGPRFGEGNYGYTF.

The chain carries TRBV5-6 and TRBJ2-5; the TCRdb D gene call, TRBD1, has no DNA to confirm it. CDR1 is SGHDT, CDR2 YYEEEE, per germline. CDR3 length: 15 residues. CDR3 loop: CASSFSPRGQETQYF.

CDR3 loop: CASSLRLAPQETQYF. The chain has TRBV7-2 and TRBJ2-5; checking the TCRdb D call of TRBD1 is not possible without DNA. Germline lookup yields CDR1 SGHTA and CDR2 FQGNSA. This CDR3 has 15 amino acids.

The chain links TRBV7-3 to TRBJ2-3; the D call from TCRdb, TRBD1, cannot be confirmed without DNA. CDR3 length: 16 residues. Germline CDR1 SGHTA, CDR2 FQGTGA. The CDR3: CASSLTGGTPADTQYF. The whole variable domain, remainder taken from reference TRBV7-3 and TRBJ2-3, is GAGVSQTPSNKVTEKGKYVELRCDPISGHTALYWYRQSLGQGPEFLIYFQGTGAADDSGLPNDRFFAVRPEGSVSTLKIQRTERGDSAVYLCASSLTGGTPADTQYFGPGTRLTVL.

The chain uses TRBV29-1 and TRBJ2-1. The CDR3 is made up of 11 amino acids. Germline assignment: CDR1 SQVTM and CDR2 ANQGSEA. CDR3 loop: CSVLQYNEQFF.

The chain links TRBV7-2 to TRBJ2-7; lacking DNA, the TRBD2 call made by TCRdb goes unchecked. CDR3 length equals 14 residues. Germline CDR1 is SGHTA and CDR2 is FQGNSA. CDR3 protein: CASSELVRWYEQYF. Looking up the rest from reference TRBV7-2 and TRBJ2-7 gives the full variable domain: GAGVSQSPSNKVTEKGKDVELRCDPISGHTALYWYRQSLGQGLEFLIYFQGNSAPDKSGLPSDRFSAERTGGSVSTLTIQRTQQEDSAVYLCASSELVRWYEQYFGPGTRLTVT.

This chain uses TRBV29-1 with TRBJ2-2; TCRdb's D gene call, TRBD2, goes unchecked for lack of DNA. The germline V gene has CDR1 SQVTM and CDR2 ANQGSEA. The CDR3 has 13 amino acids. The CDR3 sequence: CSVVGRASGELFF.

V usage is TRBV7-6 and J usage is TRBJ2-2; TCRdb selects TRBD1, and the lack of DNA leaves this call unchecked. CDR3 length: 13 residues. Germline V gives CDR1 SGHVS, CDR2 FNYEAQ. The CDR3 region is CASGTTPGGELFF.

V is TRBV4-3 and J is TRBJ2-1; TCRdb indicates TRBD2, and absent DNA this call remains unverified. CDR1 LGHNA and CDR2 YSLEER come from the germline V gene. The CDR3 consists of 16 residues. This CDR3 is CASSQGGGVDYNEQFF.

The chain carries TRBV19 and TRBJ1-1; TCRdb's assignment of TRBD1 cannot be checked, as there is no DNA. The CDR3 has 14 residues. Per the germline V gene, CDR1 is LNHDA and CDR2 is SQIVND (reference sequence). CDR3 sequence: CASSAGQGGTEAFF.

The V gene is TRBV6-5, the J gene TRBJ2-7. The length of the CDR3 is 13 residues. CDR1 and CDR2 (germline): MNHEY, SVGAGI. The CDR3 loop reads CASSYSEGYEQYF.

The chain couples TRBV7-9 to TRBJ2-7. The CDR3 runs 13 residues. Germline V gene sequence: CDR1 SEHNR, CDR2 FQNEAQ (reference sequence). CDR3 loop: CASSRTNSYEQYF.

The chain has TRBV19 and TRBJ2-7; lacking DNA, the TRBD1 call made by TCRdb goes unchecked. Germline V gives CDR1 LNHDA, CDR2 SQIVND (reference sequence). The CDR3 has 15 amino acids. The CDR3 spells CASSPGTGLSYEQYF. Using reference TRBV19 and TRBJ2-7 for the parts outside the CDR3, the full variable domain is DGGITQSPKYLFRKEGQNVTLSCEQNLNHDAMYWYRQDPGQGLRLIYYSQIVNDFQKGDIAEGYSVSREKKESFPLTVTSAQKNPTAFYLCASSPGTGLSYEQYFGPGTRLTVT.

The CDR3 loop reads CASLSGGLALF. The chain employs TRBV2 and TRBJ2-1; TCRdb names TRBD2, which stays unverified in the absence of DNA. The CDR3 extends over 11 amino acids. Germline V gene data show CDR1 as SNHLY and CDR2 as FYNNEI.

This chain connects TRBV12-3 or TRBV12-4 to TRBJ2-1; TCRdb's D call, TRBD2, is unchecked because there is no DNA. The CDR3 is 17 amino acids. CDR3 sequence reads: CASRDGLAGGPYNEQFF.

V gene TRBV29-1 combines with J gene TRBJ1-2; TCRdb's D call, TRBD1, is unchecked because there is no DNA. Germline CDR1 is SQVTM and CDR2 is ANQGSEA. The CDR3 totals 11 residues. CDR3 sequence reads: CSVEPLGGYTF.

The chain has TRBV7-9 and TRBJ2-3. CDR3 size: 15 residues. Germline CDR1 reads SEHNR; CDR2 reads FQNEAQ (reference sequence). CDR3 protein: CASSPPSSSTDTQYF.